The 26 T cell receptor beta chains below come from one sample, sequenced in a study of T cell responses to AZD1222 COVID-19 vaccine. The repertoire was sequenced with immunoSEQ multiplex PCR; TCRdb's copy has only in-frame clones and lacks some. The repertoire consists of roughly 200,000 clones, with just over 85% occurring once and the leading ten covering approximately 7.7%. The specimen was peripheral blood, collected on day 0 of AZD1222 vaccination. The receptors derive from an adult in good health.

This clone is a singleton in its sample. The CDR3, as DNA: TGTGCCAGTAGTATCCTGACAGGCTTCGGAAACACCATATATTTT. Translation: CASSILTGFGNTIYF. This chain connects TRBV19 to TRBJ1-3; possibly TRBD1 for D (6 bases). The CDR3 covers 15 residues. V lost 3 bases and J 4 bases, leaving 13 bases between the germline ends. Germline CDR1 is LNHDA and CDR2 is SQIVND (reference sequence).

The V call is TRBV30, the J call TRBJ1-4; TRBD1 matches 9 bases. Trimming took 5 bases from V and 7 from J; bases not matched to a gene: 8. Germline V CDR1 and CDR2: GTSNPN, SVGIG (reference sequence). CDR3 length: 14 residues. CDR3: CAWGTGPLREKLFF. For the CDR3, the DNA is TGTGCCTGGGGGACAGGGCCCCTACGTGAAAAACTGTTTTTT.

This clone has only one observation. This sample also contains other DNA sequences that code for the same CDR3. The rearrangement joins TRBV27 to TRBJ1-2; TRBD1 aligns across 11 bases. The CDR3 extends over 14 amino acids. Germline-derived CDR1 and CDR2 are MNHEY and SMNVEV (reference sequence). Trimming at V came to 5 bases and at J to 4 bases, leaving 3 bases not matched to a gene. CDR3 DNA: TGTGCCAGCAGTAGGACAGGGGGCATCTATGGCTACACCTTC. Translating gives CASSRTGGIYGYTF.

This chain connects TRBV28 to TRBJ1-5; D is ambiguous. The CDR3 is made up of 15 amino acids. Per germline, CDR1 MDHEN and CDR2 SYDVKM. V was shortened by 3 bases and J by 2 bases, with 11 bases between the two germline ends. CDR3 coding DNA: TGTGCCAGCAGTTTTCAGCTTAGGGGCAATCAGCCCCAGCATTTT. Amino acids: CASSFQLRGNQPQHF.

Worth noting for this clone: An end of the junction does not agree with germline; a read error may underlie this. This chain uses TRBV30 with TRBJ1-6; the D gene is possibly TRBD1 (5 bases). There are 12 residues in the CDR3. The germline gives CDR1 GTSNPN, CDR2 SVGIG (reference sequence). CDR3 loop: CAWSVQRDSPRF. The CDR3 coding sequence is TGTGCCTGGAGTGTACAACGGGACTCTCCCCGTTTT.

The chain employs TRBV4-1 and TRBJ2-3; D possibly corresponds to TRBD1 (7 bases). Germline V gives CDR1 MGHRA, CDR2 YSYEKL. The CDR3 length is 18 residues. V lost 4 bases and J lost 5, with 25 bases in between. The CDR3 nucleotides are TGCGCCAGCAGCCTACCCAAGACGGGGGCAGGGGGTCGAGATACGCAGTATTTT. Protein sequence: CASSLPKTGAGGRDTQYF.

The rearrangement joins TRBV3-1 (or the pseudogene TRBV3-2) to TRBJ2-4; 8 nucleotides align to TRBD1. Germline lookup yields CDR1 LGHDT and CDR2 YNNKEL (reference sequence). This CDR3 comprises 14 residues. Germline trimming cut 5 bases from V and 12 bases from J; bases unmatched to any gene: 12. The DNA of the CDR3 is TGTGCCAGCAGCTACAGGGGGGTGGGGCTGGATCAGTACTTC. Protein sequence: CASSYRGVGLDQYF.

In this sample, this clone turned up a few times. This chain uses TRBV30 with TRBJ2-7, with 8 bases fitting TRBD1. Germline-derived CDR1 and CDR2 are GTSNPN and SVGIG (reference sequence). V shed 2 bases and J 4 bases; nucleotides not matched to a gene: 4. The CDR3 contains 13 residues. DNA of the CDR3: TGTGCCTGGAGTCCAGGGGGCGCGTACGAGCAGTACTTC. It specifies CAWSPGGAYEQYF.

The count of this clone is one. The genes are TRBV7-9 and TRBJ1-4; 9 nucleotides agree with TRBD1. CDR3 length: 15 residues. The germline V gene encodes CDR1 SEHNR and CDR2 FQNEAQ (reference sequence). The J segment lost 5 bases and the V segment lost 0 bases, leaving 1 base of the junction unmatched. This CDR3 is CASSLAGTGNEKLFF. In nucleotides, the CDR3 is TGTGCCAGCAGCTTAGCCGGGACAGGGAATGAAAAACTGTTTTTT.

This chain joins TRBV6-2 or TRBV6-3 and TRBJ1-6; D is uncertain. Germline loops: CDR1 MNHEY, CDR2 SVGEGT. The CDR3 is 16 amino acids. V shed 0 bases and J shed 8 bases, with 14 bases lying between them. As DNA, the CDR3 is TGTGCCAGCAGTTACTCGACGGGGAGGTATGATTCACCCCTCCACTTT. It translates to CASSYSTGRYDSPLHF.

This clone appeared many times. This chain links TRBV18 with TRBJ2-7; D call uncertain. The CDR3 loop spans 11 amino acids. Germline CDR1 and CDR2: KGHSH and LQKENI. V was shortened by 3 bases and J by 5 bases, with 5 bases between the two germline ends. This chain's CDR3 is CASSPGDEQYF. DNA of the CDR3: TGTGCCAGCTCACCTGGGGACGAGCAGTACTTC. The whole variable domain, remainder taken from reference TRBV18 and TRBJ2-7, is NAGVMQNPRHLVRRRGQEARLRCSPMKGHSHVYWYRQLPEEGLKFMVYLQKENIIDESGMPKERFSAEFPKEGPSILRIQQVVRGDSAAYFCASSPGDEQYFGPGTRLTVT.

This sequence joins TRBV5-1 and TRBJ2-7, with TRBD1 identical over 7 bases. Germline V gives CDR1 SGHRS, CDR2 YFSETQ. V dropped 7 bases and J dropped 2; count of bases not matched to a gene: 6. The CDR3 is 13 amino acids. The CDR3 spells CASAGQAPYEQYF. In DNA form, the CDR3 reads TGCGCCAGCGCCGGACAGGCTCCCTACGAGCAGTACTTC.

The J gene is TRBJ1-2, the V gene TRBV6-5; tentative D call: TRBD1 (6 bases). CDR1 and CDR2 (germline): MNHEY, SVGAGI. V was trimmed by 5 bases and J by 4 bases, leaving 8 bases between them. The CDR3 is 12 residues long. The DNA for the CDR3 is TGTGCCAGCAGTACGACAGGCTATGGCTACACCTTC. This encodes CASSTTGYGYTF.

This clone appeared a few times. The rearrangement joins TRBV14 to TRBJ2-6; D is undetermined. With 1 base removed from V and 1 base from J, the gap between germline ends came to 8 bases. CDR1 and CDR2 from the germline V gene are SGHDN and FVKESK. The CDR3 spans 16 residues. The CDR3 sequence is CASSQVRISGANVLTF. The CDR3 nucleotides are TGTGCCAGCAGCCAAGTCCGGATTTCTGGGGCCAACGTCCTGACTTTC.

This chain joins TRBV28 and TRBJ1-3; D not resolved. Trimming removed 3 bases at V and 0 bases at J, with 9 bases between. From germline, CDR1 is MDHEN and CDR2 SYDVKM. This CDR3 is 15 amino acids long. The CDR3 DNA sequence: TGTGCCAGCAGTTTGTTCGGAATCTCTGGAAACACCATATATTTT. Translated: CASSLFGISGNTIYF.

This rearrangement joins TRBV3-1 (or the pseudogene TRBV3-2) to TRBJ2-7; D remains ambiguous. CDR3 length: 18 residues. Germline V gives CDR1 LGHDT, CDR2 YNNKEL (reference sequence). With 4 bases removed from V and 3 bases from J, the gap between germline ends came to 25 bases. CDR3 amino acids: CASSPQLSLLIGHYEQYF. The CDR3 nucleotides read TGTGCCAGCAGCCCGCAACTCAGTCTTTTAATAGGCCACTACGAGCAGTACTTC.

The rearrangement uses TRBV12-5 and TRBJ2-5; 9 bases align to TRBD2. There are 17 residues in the CDR3. Germline assignment: CDR1 LGHNT and CDR2 FRNRAP. Germline trimming cut 0 bases from V and 0 bases from J; bases unmatched to any gene: 5. For the CDR3, the DNA is TGTGCTAGTGGTTTGGTCGCCAAGCGGGGGGACCAAGAGACCCAGTACTTC. The encoded protein is CASGLVAKRGDQETQYF.

The chain combines TRBV3-1 (or the pseudogene TRBV3-2) with TRBJ2-7; perhaps TRBD2 as D (5 bases). Per germline, CDR1 LGHDT and CDR2 YNNKEL (reference sequence). The V end was cut by 0 bases, the J end by 10 bases, with 10 bases between. This CDR3 contains 12 residues. CDR3 nucleotide sequence: TGTGCCAGCAGCCAAGATCTCCGGGGACAGTACTTC. Protein product: CASSQDLRGQYF.

This clone appeared a single time. The CDR3 reads CASLLPGPKGGYEQYF. The CDR3 DNA is TGTGCCAGCTTACTCCCGGGACCCAAGGGAGGCTACGAGCAGTACTTC. The chain is built from TRBV28 and TRBJ2-7, with D perhaps matching TRBD2 (6 bases). V was cut by 8 bases and J by 3 bases, with 23 bases left in between. Per germline, CDR1 MDHEN and CDR2 SYDVKM. The CDR3 is 16 amino acids.

This clone was seen many times. This rearrangement joins TRBV27 to TRBJ2-2; 12 bases fit TRBD2. Looked up from germline, CDR1 is MNHEY and CDR2 is SMNVEV (reference sequence). CDR3 length: 18 residues. J lost 9 bases, V lost 4 bases, and 15 bases had no gene match. CDR3 amino acids: CASSSQTSGGPRSRELFF. CDR3 sequence (DNA): TGTGCCAGCAGTTCCCAAACTAGCGGGGGGCCTCGATCCCGGGAGCTGTTTTTT.

CDR3 bases: TGCGCCAGCAGCTTGGCTTCCAGGGGAGTACAGTACTTC. It specifies CASSLASRGVQYF. The chain recombines TRBV5-1 with TRBJ2-7; D is possibly TRBD1 (6 bases). Trimming removed 0 bases at V and 10 bases at J, with 14 bases between. Germline CDR1 reads SGHRS; CDR2 reads YFSETQ. The CDR3 sequence is 13 residues long.

The chain employs TRBV18 and TRBJ1-2; D perhaps matches TRBD1 (6 bases). CDR3 length: 15 residues. V lost 7 bases, J lost 3 bases, and 18 bases lay in between. Looked up from germline, CDR1 is KGHSH and CDR2 is LQKENI. CDR3 in DNA: TGTGCCAGCTTACTTACATTACAGGGAGACTATGGCTACACCTTC. Translated: CASLLTLQGDYGYTF.

This rearrangement joins TRBV6-5 to TRBJ1-5; 7 bases align to TRBD1. The length of the CDR3 is 13 residues. The V gene end was trimmed by 4 bases and the J gene end by 6 bases; junction bases not matched to a gene: 3. In germline, CDR1 is MNHEY, CDR2 SVGAGI. Here the CDR3 reads CASSLAGGQPQHF. Written as DNA, the CDR3 is TGTGCCAGCAGTTTGGCAGGGGGTCAGCCCCAGCATTTT.

The chain has TRBV9 and TRBJ2-3; 11 nucleotides match TRBD2. This CDR3 comprises 17 residues. After removal of 2 bases from V and 1 base from J, the junction contained 6 bases not matched to a gene. Germline V CDR1 and CDR2: SGDLS, YYNGEE. The CDR3 protein is CASSVYSGGAGTDTQYF. CDR3 DNA: TGTGCCAGCAGCGTTTATAGCGGGGGGGCGGGCACAGATACGCAGTATTTT.

This clone was found a few times. The rearrangement uses TRBV6-5 and TRBJ1-6; the D is unclear. The CDR3 runs to 14 residues. V was pared by 4 bases and J by 7 bases, with 11 bases between. CDR1 and CDR2 from the germline V gene are MNHEY and SVGAGI. CDR3 protein: CASSWGGENSPLHF. CDR3 nucleotides: TGTGCCAGCAGTTGGGGAGGAGAAAATTCACCCCTCCACTTT.

V and J are TRBV10-3 and TRBJ1-1; D gene unclear. V gave up 10 bases and J gave up 1 base, with 13 bases separating them. The CDR3 loop spans 13 amino acids. The germline V gene encodes CDR1 ENHRY and CDR2 SYGVKD. The CDR3 spells CASHGGPNTEAFF. Here the CDR3 DNA reads TGTGCCAGCCATGGTGGGCCGAACACTGAAGCTTTCTTT.